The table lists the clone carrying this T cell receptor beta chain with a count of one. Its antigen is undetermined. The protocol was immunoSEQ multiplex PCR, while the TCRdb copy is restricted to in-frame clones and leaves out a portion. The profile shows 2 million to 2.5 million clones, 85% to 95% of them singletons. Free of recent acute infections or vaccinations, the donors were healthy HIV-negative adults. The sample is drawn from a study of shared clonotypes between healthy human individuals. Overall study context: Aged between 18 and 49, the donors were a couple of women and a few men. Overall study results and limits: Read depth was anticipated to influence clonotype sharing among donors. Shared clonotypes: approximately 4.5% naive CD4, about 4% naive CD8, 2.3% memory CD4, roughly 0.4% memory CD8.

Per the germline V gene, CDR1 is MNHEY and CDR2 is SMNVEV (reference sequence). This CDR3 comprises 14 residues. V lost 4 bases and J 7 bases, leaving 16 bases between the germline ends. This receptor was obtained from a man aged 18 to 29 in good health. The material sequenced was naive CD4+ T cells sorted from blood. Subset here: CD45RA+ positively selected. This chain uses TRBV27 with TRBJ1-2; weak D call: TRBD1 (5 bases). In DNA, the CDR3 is TGTGCCAGCAGTTGGTCGGCAGGGATAGGTGGCTACACCTTC. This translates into CASSWSAGIGGYTF.